These 24 T cell receptor beta chains originate from one sample sequenced in a study of type 1 regulatory T cells. TCRdb independently ran MiXCR on the reads; one entry per CDR3 protein. The sample shows about 60,000 distinct CDR3 sequences, roughly two thirds of them seen only once. The antigens of these receptors remain unknown. Sequences were obtained from cultured non-Tr1 T cells, either the whole culture or a sorted T cell fraction (not recorded which). These receptors were collected from a human donor in good health.

This clonotype was found once. The chain carries TRBV19 and TRBJ1-1; tentatively, D is TRBD1 (5 bases). Germline CDR1 reads LNHDA; CDR2 reads SQIVND (reference sequence). The CDR3 totals 14 residues. V gave up 3 bases and J gave up 1 base, with 9 bases separating them. Here the CDR3 reads CASSIDGGNTEAFF. The CDR3 bases are TGTGCCAGTAGTATTGATGGGGGGAACACTGAAGCTTTCTTT.

The rearrangement uses TRBV18 and TRBJ1-3; D might be TRBD1 (5 bases). Trimming took off 1 base at V and 1 base at J, with 5 bases between the two ends. The CDR3 contains 14 residues. Per the germline V gene, CDR1 is KGHSH and CDR2 is LQKENI. The CDR3 DNA sequence: TGTGCCAGCTCACCACAGGGGTCTGGAAACACCATATATTTT. Residues: CASSPQGSGNTIYF. Using reference TRBV18 and TRBJ1-3 for the parts outside the CDR3, the full variable domain is NAGVMQNPRHLVRRRGQEARLRCSPMKGHSHVYWYRQLPEEGLKFMVYLQKENIIDESGMPKERFSAEFPKEGPSILRIQQVVRGDSAAYFCASSPQGSGNTIYFGEGSWLTVV.

The J gene is TRBJ1-1, the V gene TRBV29-1, with 7 bases fitting TRBD1. Trimming took 7 bases from V and 0 from J; bases not matched to a gene: 5. Germline assignment: CDR1 SQVTM and CDR2 ANQGSEA. The CDR3 contains 13 residues. CDR3 in DNA: TGCAGCGCCGGGACAGCGGTGAACACTGAAGCTTTCTTT. It specifies CSAGTAVNTEAFF.

The chain uses TRBV15 and TRBJ2-5; D may correspond to TRBD1 or TRBD2 (5 bases each). V gave up 1 base and J gave up 1 base, with 7 bases separating them. The germline V gene encodes CDR1 LNHNV and CDR2 YYDKDF (reference sequence). This CDR3 contains 14 residues. Here the CDR3 DNA reads TGTGCCACCAGCAGAGGGGGGATCCAAGAGACCCAGTACTTC. Protein sequence: CATSRGGIQETQYF.

This clonotype is a singleton in its sample. The V gene is TRBV7-2, the J gene TRBJ2-5; no reliable D call. Trimming stripped 4 bases from V and 5 bases from J, with 11 bases between. The CDR3 totals 13 residues. CDR1 and CDR2 from the germline V gene are SGHTA and FQGNSA. The chain's CDR3 is CASSYMHGETQYF. The CDR3 DNA is TGTGCCAGCAGCTATATGCATGGGGAGACCCAGTACTTC.

V gene TRBV19 combines with J gene TRBJ2-5, with D perhaps matching TRBD1 or TRBD2 (5 bases each). Germline assignment: CDR1 LNHDA and CDR2 SQIVND (reference sequence). V was clipped by 6 bases and J by 7 bases, with 15 bases between them. This CDR3 spans 13 amino acids. DNA of the CDR3: TGTGCCAGTAGCCCTGAGGGGTTAGGGACCCAGTACTTC. It encodes CASSPEGLGTQYF.

The chain carries TRBV20-1 and TRBJ2-1, with TRBD2 matching over 7 bases. V lost 4 bases and J lost 6; bases outside the gene matches: 6. CDR1 DFQATT and CDR2 SNEGSKA come from the germline V gene (reference sequence). The CDR3 covers 13 residues. The CDR3 DNA reads as TGCAGTGCTACCGGGACTACGGGCAATGAGCAGTTCTTC. Amino acids: CSATGTTGNEQFF.

The chain recombines TRBV27 with TRBJ1-3, with D possibly being TRBD1 (5 bases). The germline V gene has CDR1 MNHEY and CDR2 SMNVEV (reference sequence). The CDR3 is 15 residues long. V lost 0 bases to trimming and J lost 0 bases, with 6 bases between them. DNA of the CDR3: TGTGCCAGCAGTTTATCGGGGGACTCTGGAAACACCATATATTTT. It specifies CASSLSGDSGNTIYF.

This clonotype was counted a few times. The chain recombines TRBV27 with TRBJ2-7; a possible D gene is TRBD2 (7 bases). CDR1 is MNHEY, CDR2 SMNVEV, per germline (reference sequence). The CDR3 is made up of 15 amino acids. Between the trimmed V and J ends, which lost 3 bases and 6 bases, there was a span of 18 bases. CDR3 loop: CASSFSRGGRSEQYF. The DNA of the CDR3 is TGTGCCAGCAGTTTTTCGCGCGGGGGCCGCAGCGAGCAGTACTTC.

This clonotype was recorded a few times. CDR3 nucleotides: TGTGCCAGCAGCACCGGGACACATCAGCCCCAGCATTTT. Amino acid sequence: CASSTGTHQPQHF. The chain combines TRBV7-9 with TRBJ1-5; TRBD1 is a possible D gene (6 bases). V lost 5 bases and J lost 5, with 10 bases in between. The CDR3 has 13 residues. CDR1 and CDR2 (germline): SEHNR, FQNEAQ (reference sequence).

The chain links TRBV20-1 to TRBJ2-3, with unresolved D. With 0 bases removed from V and 1 base from J, the gap between germline ends came to 8 bases. CDR1 is DFQATT and CDR2 is SNEGSKA in the germline V gene (reference sequence). This CDR3 has 14 residues. Here the CDR3 DNA reads TGCAGTGCTAGAGATCCGGTGGGCACAGATACGCAGTATTTT. This translates into CSARDPVGTDTQYF.

This clonotype was counted a few times. The chain carries TRBV20-1 and TRBJ1-1; 7 bases fit TRBD1. The CDR3 loop spans 14 amino acids. Germline V lookup: CDR1 DFQATT, CDR2 SNEGSKA (reference sequence). Trimming cost V 6 bases and J 0 bases; bases outside gene matches: 7. The CDR3 loop reads CSASRDSLNTEAFF. DNA for the CDR3: TGCAGTGCCTCTAGGGACAGTTTGAACACTGAAGCTTTCTTT.

V is TRBV5-1 and J is TRBJ2-5, with D tentatively TRBD1 (6 bases). From germline, CDR1 is SGHRS and CDR2 YFSETQ. Trimming removed 4 bases at V and 2 bases at J, with 15 bases between. The CDR3 is 15 residues long. The CDR3, as DNA: TGCGCCAGCAGCCTCAGGGGAATCCGTCAAGAGACCCAGTACTTC. This sequence encodes CASSLRGIRQETQYF.

The CDR3 coding sequence is TGTGCCAGCAGTGAAGAGGGGGGAGGGGAGCAGTTCTTC. Translation gives CASSEEGGGEQFF. The chain joins TRBV2 to TRBJ2-1, with D possibly being TRBD2 (7 bases). Deletions cut 1 base from V and 10 bases from J, with 11 bases between. The V gene's germline CDR1 is SNHLY and CDR2 FYNNEI. The CDR3 has 13 amino acids.

The rearrangement uses TRBV7-8 and TRBJ1-5; no clear D. Germline assignment: CDR1 SGHVS and CDR2 FQNEAQ. Deletions cut 5 bases from V and 2 bases from J, with 13 bases between. This CDR3 comprises 15 residues. Written as DNA, the CDR3 is TGTGCCAGCAGCCCTACCTGGGAGGGCAATCAGCCCCAGCATTTT. Translating it yields CASSPTWEGNQPQHF.

The V call is TRBV6-6, the J call TRBJ2-1; maybe TRBD2 (5 bases). The length of the CDR3 is 16 residues. From germline, CDR1 is MNHNY and CDR2 SVGAGI (reference sequence). The germline V and J ends were trimmed by 6 bases and 7 bases, with 22 bases remaining between them. CDR3 in amino acids: CASSRGNGAAANEQFF. The CDR3 DNA is TGTGCCAGCAGCCGCGGAAACGGCGCAGCGGCTAATGAGCAGTTCTTC.

This chain uses TRBV5-1 with TRBJ1-5; D not resolved. Germline CDR1 and CDR2: SGHRS and YFSETQ. Trimming pared 5 bases from V and 0 bases from J, leaving 12 bases between. There are 15 residues in the CDR3. CDR3 protein: CASRAQWDSNQPQHF. CDR3 nucleotide sequence: TGCGCCAGCAGAGCGCAGTGGGATAGCAATCAGCCCCAGCATTTT.

V usage is TRBV3-1 and J usage is TRBJ2-5; TRBD1 or TRBD2 may be the D gene (5 bases each). With 0 bases removed from V and 5 bases from J, the gap between germline ends came to 19 bases. CDR1 LGHDT and CDR2 YNNKEL come from the germline V gene (reference sequence). The CDR3 length is 17 residues. CDR3 nucleotide sequence: TGTGCCAGCAGCCAAGAATGGGGGTCAGTAGGGCACGAGACCCAGTACTTC. Its protein is CASSQEWGSVGHETQYF.

The chain recombines TRBV7-2 with TRBJ1-2, with 7 positions matching TRBD1. CDR1 is SGHTA and CDR2 is FQGNSA in the germline V gene. J was trimmed by 5 bases and V by 1 base; bases with no gene match: 7. The CDR3 loop spans 15 amino acids. The CDR3 sequence: CASSLDNRGYYGYTF. The CDR3 bases are TGTGCCAGCAGCTTAGATAACAGGGGTTATTATGGCTACACCTTC. Based on the CDR3 plus reference TRBV7-2 and TRBJ1-2, the full variable domain is GAGVSQSPSNKVTEKGKDVELRCDPISGHTALYWYRQSLGQGLEFLIYFQGNSAPDKSGLPSDRFSAERTGGSVSTLTIQRTQQEDSAVYLCASSLDNRGYYGYTFGSGTRLTVV.

The rearrangement links TRBV2 to TRBJ2-1, with a tentative D call TRBD2 (6 bases). CDR3 length: 12 amino acids. Germline lookup yields CDR1 SNHLY and CDR2 FYNNEI. Trimming removed 6 bases from V and 10 bases from J, with 13 bases in between. The CDR3 spells CASSATSWEQFF. The CDR3 DNA reads as TGTGCCAGCAGCGCGACTAGTTGGGAGCAGTTCTTC.

The chain is built from TRBV5-5 and TRBJ2-2; the match to TRBD1 covers 7 bases. J gave up 0 bases and V 2 bases, and 4 bases lay outside the gene matches. The CDR3 has 16 residues. The germline gives CDR1 SGHKS, CDR2 YYEKEE (reference sequence). The CDR3 bases are TGTGCCAGCAGCTTACCGGGGACAGCGAACACCGGGGAGCTGTTTTTT. This sequence encodes CASSLPGTANTGELFF.

V usage is TRBV5-1 and J usage is TRBJ2-4; D gene ambiguous. The CDR3 runs 14 residues. V was shortened by 4 bases and J by 5 bases, with 13 bases between the two germline ends. Germline V gives CDR1 SGHRS, CDR2 YFSETQ. This CDR3 is CASSLGARQNIQYF. In DNA, the CDR3 is TGCGCCAGCAGCCTGGGCGCAAGACAAAACATTCAGTACTTC.

The chain links TRBV4-3 to TRBJ2-6; possibly TRBD1 for D (5 bases). The CDR3 runs to 18 residues. Trimming removed 0 bases at V and 1 base at J, with 13 bases between. Germline V lookup: CDR1 LGHNA, CDR2 YSLEER. The CDR3 DNA sequence: TGCGCCAGCAGCCAAGATCTTCAGGGATCGTCTGGGGCCAACGTCCTGACTTTC. Residues: CASSQDLQGSSGANVLTF.

Only a few counts were recorded for this clonotype. The chain links TRBV28 to TRBJ2-7; D is perhaps TRBD2 (6 bases). Trimming took off 6 bases at V and 1 base at J, with 10 bases between the two ends. Germline assignment: CDR1 MDHEN and CDR2 SYDVKM. There are 13 residues in the CDR3. Here the CDR3 reads CASRVSGSYEQYF. The CDR3 DNA reads as TGTGCCAGCAGGGTTAGCGGTTCCTACGAGCAGTACTTC.